Sequencing of this TCR beta chain was carried out in a study of cytomegalovirus exposure and HLA in healthy donors. Background on the study: As an earlier analysis found, some 170 million T cells yielded about 100 million unique TCR beta sequences.

Study-level points and caveats: Cytomegalovirus status was reportedly diagnosed by the classifier with high sensitivity and specificity.

The CDR3 spans 15 residues. The germline V gene has CDR1 KGHSH and CDR2 LQKENI. Trimming took off 1 base at V and 3 bases at J, with 13 bases between the two ends. This clone was counted between two and nine times. The antigen is not known. PCR employed 60 Vbeta and 13 Jbeta primers. TCRdb keeps only in-frame clones here, not all; method: immunoSEQ multiplex PCR. The top ten clones hold approximately 16% of a sample with roughly 100,000 clones, about 13% of them seen once. The specimen was PBMCs. This TCR derives from a man aged 35-49 years in good health and CMV-seropositive. The V call is TRBV18, the J call TRBJ2-7, with D perhaps TRBD1 (6 bases). This chain's CDR3 is CASSPLSGQGYEQYF. CDR3 bases: TGTGCCAGCTCACCACTATCGGGACAAGGCTACGAGCAGTACTTC.